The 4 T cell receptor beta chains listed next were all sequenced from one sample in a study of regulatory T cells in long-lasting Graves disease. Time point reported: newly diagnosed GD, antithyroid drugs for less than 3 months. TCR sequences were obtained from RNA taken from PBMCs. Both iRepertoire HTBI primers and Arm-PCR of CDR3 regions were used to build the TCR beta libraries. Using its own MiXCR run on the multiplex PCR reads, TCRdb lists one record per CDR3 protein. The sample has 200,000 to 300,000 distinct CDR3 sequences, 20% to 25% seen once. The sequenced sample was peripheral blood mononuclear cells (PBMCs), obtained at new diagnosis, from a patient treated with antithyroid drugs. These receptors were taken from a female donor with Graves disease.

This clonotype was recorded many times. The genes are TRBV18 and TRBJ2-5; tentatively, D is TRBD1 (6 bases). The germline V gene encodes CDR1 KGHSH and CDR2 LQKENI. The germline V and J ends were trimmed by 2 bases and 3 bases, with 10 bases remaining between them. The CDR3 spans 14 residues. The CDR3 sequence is CASSPMNREETQYF. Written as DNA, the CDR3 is TGTGCCAGCTCACCAATGAACAGGGAAGAGACCCAGTACTTC.

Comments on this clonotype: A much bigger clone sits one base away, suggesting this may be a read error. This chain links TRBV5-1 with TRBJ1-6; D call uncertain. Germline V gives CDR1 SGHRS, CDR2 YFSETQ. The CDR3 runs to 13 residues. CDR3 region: CTSSDDLNSPLHF. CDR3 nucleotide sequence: TGCACCAGCAGCGATGACTTGAATTCACCCCTCCACTTT.

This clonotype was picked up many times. The CDR3 DNA is TGCGCCAGCAGCCAAGGCGCGGGTGCAAGCTCCTACGAGCAGTACTTC. Translated: CASSQGAGASSYEQYF. This chain links TRBV4-3 with TRBJ2-7, with a tentative D call TRBD2 (5 bases). CDR1 is LGHNA and CDR2 is YSLEER in the germline V gene. V was shortened by 1 base and J by 0 bases, with 13 bases between the two germline ends. CDR3 length: 16 amino acids.

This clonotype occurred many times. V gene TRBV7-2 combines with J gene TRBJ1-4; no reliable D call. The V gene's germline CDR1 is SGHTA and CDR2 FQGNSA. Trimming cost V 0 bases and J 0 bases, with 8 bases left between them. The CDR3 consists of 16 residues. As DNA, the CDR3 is TGTGCCAGCAGCTTAGCTGTTCAGGCAACTAATGAAAAACTGTTTTTT. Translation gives CASSLAVQATNEKLFF.